A single sample gave rise to the 22 T cell receptor beta chains below, sequenced in a study of blood T cells in healthy people across ages. A second 7 to 11 cycle PCR used barcoded and J-beta primers. TCRdb re-derived calls from the 5' RACE reads in MiXCR, one entry per CDR3 protein. The table includes 1.5 million to 2 million distinct CDR3 sequences, more than 35% detected once. The source material was blood. The receptors here all came from a human donor in good health.

This clonotype has at least ten counts. The genes are TRBV4-1 and TRBJ1-5; D gene uncertain. CDR1 is MGHRA, CDR2 YSYEKL, per germline. This CDR3 region has 19 residues. Trimming took 0 bases from V and 0 from J, leaving 18 bases between them. CDR3 sequence: CASSQDSGFRIYSNQPQHF. Here the CDR3 DNA reads TGCGCCAGCAGCCAAGATAGCGGGTTCCGCATCTATAGCAATCAGCCCCAGCATTTT.

V usage is TRBV10-2 and J usage is TRBJ1-1, with a tentative D call TRBD1 (5 bases). Trimming left V 6 bases short and J 8 bases short, with 22 bases between. CDR3 length: 15 residues. Germline V gene sequence: CDR1 WSHSY, CDR2 SAAADI. The DNA for the CDR3 is TGCGCCAGCAGCGCCGTAACCCCCGGGGGAACCGAAGCTTTCTTT. This gives the protein CASSAVTPGGTEAFF.

As for this clonotype: One end of the junction varies from germline; a read error may be responsible. The chain carries TRBV7-3 and TRBJ2-1; 8 bases map to TRBD2. CDR1 and CDR2 (germline): SGHTA, FQGTGA. The CDR3 loop spans 16 amino acids. In DNA, the CDR3 is TGTGCCAGCAGCTCTAACGGGGGGGCTAACTACAATGGGCAGTTCTTC. Translating gives CASSSNGGANYNGQFF.

This clonotype has more than one count but fewer than ten. V gene TRBV5-1 combines with J gene TRBJ2-5; 9 positions agree with TRBD2. The CDR3 sequence is 15 residues long. CDR1 and CDR2 from the germline V gene are SGHRS and YFSETQ. V trimming: 4 bases; J trimming: 0 bases; junction bases outside the gene matches: 4. The CDR3 is CASSQAGGYQETQYF. The CDR3 DNA reads TGCGCCAGCAGCCAAGCGGGGGGATACCAAGAGACCCAGTACTTC.

The chain is built from TRBV4-2 and TRBJ2-1; 8 bases are a match to TRBD2. The CDR3 totals 16 residues. The ends lost 1 base at V and 8 bases at J; junction bases unmatched: 10. CDR1 LGHNA and CDR2 YNFKEQ come from the germline V gene. The CDR3 DNA follows: TGTGCCAGCAGCCAAGGTCTACGGGGGGGAGGGGATGAGCAGTTCTTC. Protein product: CASSQGLRGGGDEQFF.

The chain links TRBV29-1 to TRBJ2-1; D gene ambiguous. This CDR3 contains 15 residues. Trimming stripped 6 bases from V and 5 bases from J, with 20 bases between. CDR1 is SQVTM, CDR2 ANQGSEA, per germline. Written as DNA, the CDR3 is TGCAGCGTCTCCCGATTATTAACCAGAGACAATGAGCAGTTCTTC. Encoded protein: CSVSRLLTRDNEQFF.

CDR3 in DNA: TGTGCCAGCAGCCAAGTTACCACGTTCCAGTACTTC. Protein: CASSQVTTFQYF. V and J are TRBV3-1 and TRBJ2-5; D uncertain. The CDR3 runs 12 residues. The V end lost 1 base, the J end lost 10 bases, and 10 bases lay between the germline ends. CDR1 is LGHDT, CDR2 YNNKEL, per germline (reference sequence).

The chain combines TRBV3-1 with TRBJ2-1; TRBD1 might be the D (6 bases). Trimming removed 8 bases at V and 0 bases at J, with 14 bases between. Germline values: CDR1 LGHDT, CDR2 YNNKEL (reference sequence). This CDR3 region has 15 residues. The CDR3 protein is CASSRGISSYNEQFF. The CDR3 DNA reads as TGTGCCAGCTCCAGGGGAATAAGCTCCTACAATGAGCAGTTCTTC.

In its sample, this clonotype was seen many times. This chain joins TRBV7-6 and TRBJ2-1; the D gene is possibly TRBD2 (6 bases). The germline V gene encodes CDR1 SGHVS and CDR2 FNYEAQ. V gave up 1 base and J gave up 8 bases, with 9 bases separating them. The CDR3 sequence is 13 residues long. Here the CDR3 DNA reads TGTGCCAGCAGCTTAGGACTAGGGGATGAGCAGTTCTTC. This translates into CASSLGLGDEQFF.

This clonotype appeared a single time. The junction departs from germline at one end; a sequencing error may be responsible. V usage is TRBV18 and J usage is TRBJ1-1, with D possibly being TRBD1 (5 bases). The CDR3 loop spans 15 amino acids. Germline V gene sequence: CDR1 KGHSH, CDR2 LQKENI. CDR3 residues: CTSSPTTLGDTEAFF. The CDR3 DNA reads TGTACCAGCTCACCTACAACCCTGGGGGACACTGAAGCTTTCTTT.

The chain couples TRBV29-1 to TRBJ1-1, with D possibly being TRBD1 (5 bases). CDR1 is SQVTM, CDR2 ANQGSEA, per germline. V was clipped by 2 bases and J by 12 bases, with 16 bases between them. The CDR3 loop spans 12 amino acids. CDR3 bases: TGCAGCGTTGAAAGAGGGACTGCTGGATCTTTCTTT. This encodes CSVERGTAGSFF.

The genes are TRBV3-1 and TRBJ2-1; D is perhaps TRBD1 (6 bases). V lost 6 bases and J 12 bases, leaving 15 bases between the germline ends. Germline CDR1 is LGHDT and CDR2 is YNNKEL (reference sequence). This CDR3 comprises 12 residues. CDR3 in amino acids: CASSQTGNMQFF. For the CDR3, the DNA is TGTGCCAGCAGTCAAACAGGGAATATGCAGTTCTTC.

This clonotype showed up just once. As the CDR3 is not closed by the conserved phenylalanine or tryptophan, this likely results from a read error. The V and J genes are TRBV20-1 and TRBJ1-1, with D possibly TRBD1 on 5 matching bases. This CDR3 spans 13 amino acids. V lost 5 bases and J 1 base, leaving 11 bases between the germline ends. Germline V gives CDR1 DFQATT, CDR2 SNEGSKA (reference sequence). This CDR3 is CSAPGRSNTEAFS. The CDR3 coding sequence is TGCAGTGCTCCGGGACGGTCGAACACTGAAGCTTTCTCT.

This clonotype was found many times. A read error may produce the germline difference seen at one junction end. This chain connects TRBV3-1 to TRBJ2-7, with 7 bases fitting TRBD2. The V gene's germline CDR1 is LGHDT and CDR2 YNNKEL (reference sequence). There are 13 residues in the CDR3. The CDR3 region has the DNA TGCGCCAGCAGCCAAGCTAGCGGCTACGAGCAGTACTTC. It yields the protein CASSQASGYEQYF.

This clonotype was counted a few times. This chain links TRBV12-3 or TRBV12-4 with TRBJ1-1, with 9 positions matching TRBD1. CDR3 length: 14 amino acids. The V and J ends lost 7 bases and 11 bases, in that order; junction bases with no gene match: 14. CDR3 region: CASTSSGVDRGAFF. CDR3 DNA sequence: TGTGCCAGCACCTCCAGTGGGGTGGACAGGGGCGCTTTCTTT.

Remarks on this clonotype: A read error may produce the germline difference seen at one junction end. The V gene is TRBV7-3, the J gene TRBJ1-2, with D tentatively TRBD1 (5 bases). The CDR3 has 16 residues. The V gene's germline CDR1 is SGHTA and CDR2 FQGTGA. CDR3 residues: CASSLSVGQTHYGCTF. Here the CDR3 DNA reads TGTGCCAGCAGCTTAAGTGTGGGGCAAACTCACTATGGCTGCACCTTC.

In this sample, this clonotype turned up many times. The chain joins TRBV7-2 to TRBJ2-4; D not certain. V lost 5 bases, J lost 13 bases, and 12 bases lay in between. CDR1 is SGHTA and CDR2 is FQGNSA in the germline V gene. The CDR3 has 11 amino acids. CDR3 nucleotide sequence: TGTGCCAGCAGCCCCGACGTATGGCAGTACTTC. It codes for CASSPDVWQYF.

The chain joins TRBV29-1 to TRBJ2-5; D is perhaps TRBD1 or TRBD2 (6 bases each). From germline, CDR1 is SQVTM and CDR2 ANQGSEA. This CDR3 spans 16 amino acids. Trimming removed 2 bases from V and 2 bases from J, with 18 bases in between. CDR3 DNA: TGCAGCGTTGAACGGCCCGGGGGCCTTACTCAAGAGACCCAGTACTTC. Translation gives CSVERPGGLTQETQYF. Full variable domain (outside the CDR3, taken from reference TRBV29-1 and TRBJ2-5): SAVISQKPSRDICQRGTSLTIQCQVDSQVTMMFWYRQQPGQSLTLIATANQGSEATYESGFVIDKFPISRPNLTFSTLTVSNMSPEDSSIYLCSVERPGGLTQETQYFGPGTRLLVL.

This clonotype was seen only a few times. The chain joins TRBV29-1 to TRBJ2-6; 8 bases are shared with TRBD1. V lost 3 bases to trimming and J lost 0 bases; unmatched junction nucleotides: 4. The CDR3 has 16 amino acids. The germline V gene encodes CDR1 SQVTM and CDR2 ANQGSEA. The CDR3 sequence: CSVETGEISGANVLTF. In nucleotides, the CDR3 is TGCAGCGTTGAGACAGGGGAAATCTCTGGGGCCAACGTCCTGACTTTC. Together with reference TRBV29-1 and TRBJ2-6, the CDR3 gives the full variable domain: SAVISQKPSRDICQRGTSLTIQCQVDSQVTMMFWYRQQPGQSLTLIATANQGSEATYESGFVIDKFPISRPNLTFSTLTVSNMSPEDSSIYLCSVETGEISGANVLTFGAGSRLTVL.

This clonotype was found many times. The V gene is TRBV20-1, the J gene TRBJ2-7; D is unresolved. Germline values: CDR1 DFQATT, CDR2 SNEGSKA (reference sequence). The CDR3 totals 14 residues. Trimming shortened V by 2 bases and J by 0 bases, and 11 bases separated the two germline ends. In DNA form, the CDR3 reads TGCAGTGCTAGAAAGGACGTGAGCTCCTACGAGCAGTACTTC. This sequence encodes CSARKDVSSYEQYF.

The genes are TRBV15 and TRBJ2-3; no clear D gene. Germline V gene lookup returns CDR1 LNHNV and CDR2 YYDKDF (reference sequence). V lost 4 bases to trimming and J lost 0 bases, with 20 bases between them. There are 18 residues in the CDR3. The CDR3 nucleotides read TGTGCCACCAGCACAGAGCCTGATAGGCGTAGAAGCACAGATACGCAGTATTTT. Translating gives CATSTEPDRRRSTDTQYF.

The chain joins TRBV20-1 to TRBJ2-3; TRBD2 agrees at 12 bases. The CDR3 consists of 16 residues. The germline gives CDR1 DFQATT, CDR2 SNEGSKA (reference sequence). J gave up 4 bases and V 6 bases, and 11 bases lay outside the gene matches. The CDR3 coding sequence is TGCAGTGCCAGACCCCTAGCGGGGGGGAGTCCAGATACGCAGTATTTT. Its protein is CSARPLAGGSPDTQYF.